The clone carrying this TCR beta chain was found many times. Its target is not known. The data were obtained in a study of T cells in Graves' hyperthyroidism and ophthalmopathy. Patients aged 18 to 65 with hyperthyroidism were newly diagnosed, with duration under 2 months. Study-level findings and limits: The model predicted ophthalmopathy a median roughly 6.5 months before onset. In the analysis, a 13 V-J model separated ophthalmopathy from stable hyperthyroidism. Most clonotypes expanded in the thyroid (above 0.001) were also present in blood.

Template material for amplifying TCR beta CDR3 regions consisted of RNA transcripts. TCR CDR3 regions were first amplified by RT-PCR with HTBI primers. MiXCR was run by TCRdb on the multiplex PCR reads, yielding one entry per CDR3 protein. The sample lists about 380,000 distinct CDR3 sequences; around an eighth were seen once. Germline values: CDR1 DFQATT, CDR2 SNEGSKA (reference sequence). This CDR3 is 16 amino acids long. Trimming removed 3 bases from V and 0 bases from J; junction bases left unmatched: 10. The TCR sequence derives from a young man with Graves' hyperthyroidism that later progressed to Graves' ophthalmopathy. The V call is TRBV20-1, the J call TRBJ1-1, with 7 nucleotides matching TRBD1. What was sequenced was blood. CDR3 residues: CSARSRGVGMNTEAFF. The CDR3, as DNA: TGCAGTGCTAGGAGCAGGGGGGTGGGTATGAACACTGAAGCTTTCTTT.